A single T cell receptor (beta chain) is shown here with its context. What it binds is not known. The CDR3 spans 15 residues. Looked up from germline, CDR1 is DFQATT and CDR2 is SNEGSKA (reference sequence). Trimming cost V 3 bases and J 3 bases, with 15 bases left between them. The data derive from a study of T cell repertoires in cytomegalovirus infection. Looking at the study overall: Public TCR beta signatures marked donors with CMV infection and the matching HLA. The study, taken as a whole, reports: HLA-C-restricted, CMV-specific TCR beta clonotypes were dominant ex vivo. There were carriers of CMV plus the relevant HLA, and cumulative public TCR beta family frequency identified them.

TCRdb passed the reads through MiXCR, listing each CDR3 protein once. The sample shows about 190,000 distinct CDR3 sequences, about a tenth of them seen only once. Sequencing was done on a sample of PBMCs. The chain employs TRBV20-1 and TRBJ1-3; D unresolved. This clonotype was obtained from a human donor in good health (CMV status not recorded). Some clones in this sample may be carry-over from other donors' samples. This chain's CDR3 is CSASDWSLHGNTIYF. The CDR3 nucleotides read TGCAGTGCTAGCGATTGGAGTCTTCATGGAAACACCATATATTTT.